This T cell receptor (beta chain) was captured by sequencing in a study of CD8 T cells in ankylosing spondylitis (dated by TCRdb to about 2017). About the investigation overall: The study profiled T cell receptor beta repertoires in healthy donors and ankylosing spondylitis patients to find disease-linked TCR variants. The whole study cohort included about a hundred healthy donors and under 30 ankylosing spondylitis patients. Peripheral blood was sampled, and synovial fluid was additionally collected from ankylosing spondylitis patients. Beyond this particular receptor, the publication reports: Blood from ankylosing spondylitis patients appeared to be characterized by a TCR beta motif composed of 7 to 9 highly homologous amino acid variants. A CD8+ phenotype was shown by the disease-linked clones, which were found at relatively low frequencies in peripheral blood. According to the report, matched synovial fluid samples from ankylosing spondylitis patients were significantly enriched for the disease-linked clones. Some of the motif variants had been reported before in the synovial fluid and blood of reactive arthritis patients, a finding that suggests common disease-initiation mechanisms.

This clonotype appeared many times. No cognate antigen has been identified for it. No much larger clone exists at a distance of one base, and base qualities are not known. The listed sequencing device is Illumina HiSeq 2500. Quantitative 5'-RACE with molecular barcodes was the method used to prepare the TCR beta libraries. Per the original workflow: A new computational method based on a probabilistic model of VDJ rearrangement was used to identify disease-linked TCR variants. TCRdb trimmed the raw reads at Q25, called clones with MiXCR and kept productive beta chains. When rows share a CDR3 protein, they turn into one entry using the most common DNA and genes. In this record, the V and J calls reflect TCRdb's handling and not the investigators' own analysis. Recorded for this sample are some 200,000 distinct CDR3 sequences; 20% to 30% of them occurred a single time. The ten largest clones capture approximately 6.6% of the sample.

The sequencing sample was made of blood, either unsorted or a sorted T cell fraction (not recorded which). This clonotype was sampled from a male donor with ankylosing spondylitis or in good health (not recorded which).

The CDR3 region: CASSPNTLTDNYNEQFF. In nucleotide form, the sequence is TGTGCCAGCAGCCCTAACACCCTTACCGACAACTACAATGAGCAGTTCTTC. The sequence links TRBV7-2 to TRBJ2-1, with the identity of the D gene unclear. From the germline V gene, CDR1 is SGHTA and CDR2 is FQGNSA. The cysteine opens and the phenylalanine closes a CDR3 of 17 amino acids. CDR3 DNA only is kept here, 51 bases in frame from base 1. The junction carries 20 bases between V and J, which are trimmed by 5 bases and 3 bases respectively. Outside the CDR3, residues come from the reference TRBV7-2 and TRBJ2-1 proteins, so the full variable domain is: GAGVSQSPSNKVTEKGKDVELRCDPISGHTALYWYRQSLGQGLEFLIYFQGNSAPDKSGLPSDRFSAERTGGSVSTLTIQRTQQEDSAVYLCASSPNTLTDNYNEQFFGPGTRLTVL.